This T cell receptor beta chain was retrieved from a study of post-analysis software for immune sequencing data. Points from the study as a whole: A few TRBV segments appeared more often in patients than in controls, and TRBV5-6, TRBV5-1 and TRBV20-1 were among these. For normalized Chao1 diversity, multiple sclerosis patients scored significantly lower than controls did.

This CDR3 has 11 residues. Looked up from germline, CDR1 is DFQATT and CDR2 is SNEGSKA (reference sequence). About this clonotype itself: Its matching antigen is unknown.

Presence of unique molecular identifiers characterized the TCR beta cDNA libraries. With about 0.95 to 10 million T cells as the source, some 500,000 cDNA molecules resulted. TCRdb re-called the PCR reads with MiXCR, one entry per CDR3 protein. The repertoire includes some 690,000 distinct CDR3 sequences, 59% of them detected once, and around 11% sits in the top ten. Sample: blood. This clonotype was obtained from a girl aged 2 to 9 with multiple sclerosis. This chain links TRBV20-1 with TRBJ2-4, with D possibly being TRBD1 (5 bases). The J call is in doubt because the DNA end fits TRBJ2-7 better. The CDR3 region is CSGQGNYEQYF. CDR3 nucleotides: TGCAGTGGGCAGGGTAACTACGAGCAGTACTTC.